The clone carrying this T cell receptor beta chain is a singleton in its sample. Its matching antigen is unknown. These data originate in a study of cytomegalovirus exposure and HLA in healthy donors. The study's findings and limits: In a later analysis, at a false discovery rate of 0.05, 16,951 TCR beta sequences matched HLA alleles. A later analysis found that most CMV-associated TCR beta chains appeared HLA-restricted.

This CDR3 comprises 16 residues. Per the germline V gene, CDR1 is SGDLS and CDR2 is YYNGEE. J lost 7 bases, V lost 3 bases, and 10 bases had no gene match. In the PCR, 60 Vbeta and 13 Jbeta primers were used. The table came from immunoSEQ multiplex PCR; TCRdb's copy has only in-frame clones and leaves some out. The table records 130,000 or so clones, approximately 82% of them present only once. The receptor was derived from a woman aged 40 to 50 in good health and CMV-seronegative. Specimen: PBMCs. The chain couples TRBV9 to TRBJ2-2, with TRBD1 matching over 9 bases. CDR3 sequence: CASSAIDTGGSGELFF. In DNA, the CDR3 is TGTGCCAGCAGCGCAATAGATACAGGGGGCAGCGGGGAGCTGTTTTTT.